The entry below gives a single T cell receptor beta chain sequence along with its context. These data are taken from a study of blood T cell repertoires in COVID-19. At the level of the study: Nucleic acid was either cDNA or gDNA, and it came from T cells, B-cell-depleted T cells, or PBMCs.

Study processing details: Counts of nucleated cells, estimated from reference gene primer amplification, were obtained. Sequencing used immunoSEQ multiplex PCR; TCRdb keeps in-frame clones, though not all of them. V, J and clone size derive from that table, while D and trimming were established from the DNA sequence. The sample holds 210,000 or so clones, about nine tenths seen once. CDR1 is KGHSH, CDR2 LQKENI, per germline. The J segment lost 7 bases and the V segment lost 3 bases, leaving 8 bases of the junction unmatched. CDR3 length equals 15 residues. The specimen was peripheral blood. This TCR was sampled from a man aged 50 to 60 with acute or convalescent COVID-19. The genes are TRBV18 and TRBJ1-5; 8 bases are shared with TRBD1. The CDR3 is CASSPTTGGRQPQHF. The DNA of the CDR3 is TGTGCCAGCTCACCGACAACAGGGGGACGACAGCCCCAGCATTTT.